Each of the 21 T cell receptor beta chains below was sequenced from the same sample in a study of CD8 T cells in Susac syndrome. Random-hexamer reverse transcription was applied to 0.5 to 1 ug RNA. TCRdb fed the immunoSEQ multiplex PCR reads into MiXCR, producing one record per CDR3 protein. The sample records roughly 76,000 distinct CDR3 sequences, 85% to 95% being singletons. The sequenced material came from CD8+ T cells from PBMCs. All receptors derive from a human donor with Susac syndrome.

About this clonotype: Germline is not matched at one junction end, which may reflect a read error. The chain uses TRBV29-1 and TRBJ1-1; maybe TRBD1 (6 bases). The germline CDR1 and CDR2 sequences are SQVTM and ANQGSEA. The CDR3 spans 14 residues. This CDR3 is CSVEGGHDNEGAFF. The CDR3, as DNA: TGCAGCGTAGAAGGGGGGCATGATAACGAGGGGGCTTTCTTT. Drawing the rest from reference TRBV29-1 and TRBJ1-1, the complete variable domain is SAVISQKPSRDICQRGTSLTIQCQVDSQVTMMFWYRQQPGQSLTLIATANQGSEATYESGFVIDKFPISRPNLTFSTLTVSNMSPEDSSIYLCSVEGGHDNEGAFFGQGTRLTVV.

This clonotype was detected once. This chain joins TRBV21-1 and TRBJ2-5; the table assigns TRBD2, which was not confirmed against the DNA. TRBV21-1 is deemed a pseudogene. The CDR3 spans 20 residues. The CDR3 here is CASSKGGFPVAGGHRETQYF. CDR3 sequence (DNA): TGTGCCAGCAGCAAAGGGGGGTTTCCGGTGGCGGGAGGGCACCGGGAGACCCAGTACTTC.

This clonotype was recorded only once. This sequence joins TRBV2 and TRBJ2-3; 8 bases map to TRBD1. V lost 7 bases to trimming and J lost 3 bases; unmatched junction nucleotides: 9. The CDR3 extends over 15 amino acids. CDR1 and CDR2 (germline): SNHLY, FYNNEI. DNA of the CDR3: TGTGCCAGCACGGCTAGGACAGGGAAAACAGATACGCAGTATTTT. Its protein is CASTARTGKTDTQYF.

Here the CDR3 DNA reads TGTGCCACTAAAAGGACAGGCTCCGGCGGCTACACCTTC. Encoded protein: CATKRTGSGGYTF. The V gene is TRBV15, the J gene TRBJ1-2; 7 nucleotides line up with TRBD1. Germline loops: CDR1 LNHNV, CDR2 YYDKDF (reference sequence). The CDR3 runs to 13 residues. Trimming took 9 bases from V and 8 from J; bases not matched to a gene: 12. The complete variable domain, with remaining parts taken from reference TRBV15 and TRBJ1-2, reads DAMVIQNPRYQVTQFGKPVTLSCSQTLNHNVMYWYQQKSSQAPKLLFHYYDKDFNNEADTPDNFQSRRPNTSFCFLDIRSPGLGDTAMYLCATKRTGSGGYTFGSGTRLTVV.

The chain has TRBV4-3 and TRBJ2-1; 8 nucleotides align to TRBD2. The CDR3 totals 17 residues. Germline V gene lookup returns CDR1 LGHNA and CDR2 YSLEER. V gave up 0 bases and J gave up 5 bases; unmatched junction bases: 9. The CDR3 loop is CASSQDKAGEPHNEQFF. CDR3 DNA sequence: TGCGCCAGCAGCCAAGACAAAGCGGGAGAGCCTCACAATGAGCAGTTCTTC.

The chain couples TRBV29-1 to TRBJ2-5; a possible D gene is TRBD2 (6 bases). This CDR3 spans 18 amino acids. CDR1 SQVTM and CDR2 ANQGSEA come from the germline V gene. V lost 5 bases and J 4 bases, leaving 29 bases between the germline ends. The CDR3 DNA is TGCAGCGTTAACATCCTGGGACTCCTCCGCCCGGGGGTAGAGACCCAGTACTTC. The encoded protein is CSVNILGLLRPGVETQYF.

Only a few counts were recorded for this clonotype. CDR3 DNA: TGTGCCAGCAGCCAGGGTTCCGGGGAGCTGTTTTTT. Translating it yields CASSQGSGELFF. The rearrangement uses TRBV7-9 and TRBJ2-2, with D possibly TRBD1 on 5 matching bases. The germline V gene encodes CDR1 SEHNR and CDR2 FQNEAQ (reference sequence). V was trimmed by 5 bases and J by 6 bases, leaving 7 bases between them. The CDR3 contains 12 residues.

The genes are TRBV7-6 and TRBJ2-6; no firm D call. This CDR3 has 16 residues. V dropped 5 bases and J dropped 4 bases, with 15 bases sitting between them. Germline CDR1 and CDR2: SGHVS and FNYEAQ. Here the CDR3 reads CASSLTGLWGANVLTF. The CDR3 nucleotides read TGTGCCAGCAGCCTCACGGGCCTTTGGGGGGCCAACGTCCTGACTTTC. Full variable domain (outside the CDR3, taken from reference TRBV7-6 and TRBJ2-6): GAGVSQSPRYKVTKRGQDVALRCDPISGHVSLYWYRQALGQGPEFLTYFNYEAQQDKSGLPNDRFSAERPEGSISTLTIQRTEQRDSAMYRCASSLTGLWGANVLTFGAGSRLTVL.

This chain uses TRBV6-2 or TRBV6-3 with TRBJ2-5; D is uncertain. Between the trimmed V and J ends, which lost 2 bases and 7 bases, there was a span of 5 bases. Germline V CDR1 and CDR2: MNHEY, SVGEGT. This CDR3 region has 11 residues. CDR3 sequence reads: CASSYGPTQYF. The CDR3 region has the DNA TGTGCCAGCAGTTACGGGCCGACCCAGTACTTC.

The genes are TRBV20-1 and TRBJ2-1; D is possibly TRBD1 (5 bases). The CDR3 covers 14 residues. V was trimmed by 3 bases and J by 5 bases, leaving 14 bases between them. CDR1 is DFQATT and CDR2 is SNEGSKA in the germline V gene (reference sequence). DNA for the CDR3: TGCAGTGCTAGGGGGCAAGCAGCACACAATGAGCAGTTCTTC. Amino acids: CSARGQAAHNEQFF.

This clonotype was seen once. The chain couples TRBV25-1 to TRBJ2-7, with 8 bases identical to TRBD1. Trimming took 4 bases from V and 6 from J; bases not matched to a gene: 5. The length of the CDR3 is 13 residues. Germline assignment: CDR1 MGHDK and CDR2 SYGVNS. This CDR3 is CASSVFGQGEQYF. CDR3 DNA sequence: TGTGCCAGCAGTGTTTTTGGACAGGGCGAGCAGTACTTC.

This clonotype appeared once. CDR3 sequence: CSAKNRGLMNTEAFF. Written as DNA, the CDR3 is TGCAGTGCGAAAAACAGGGGGCTGATGAACACTGAAGCTTTCTTT. The V call is TRBV20-1, the J call TRBJ1-1; 9 bases line up with TRBD1. Germline V gene lookup returns CDR1 DFQATT and CDR2 SNEGSKA (reference sequence). J lost 0 bases, V lost 6 bases, and 8 bases had no gene match. The CDR3 has 15 amino acids.

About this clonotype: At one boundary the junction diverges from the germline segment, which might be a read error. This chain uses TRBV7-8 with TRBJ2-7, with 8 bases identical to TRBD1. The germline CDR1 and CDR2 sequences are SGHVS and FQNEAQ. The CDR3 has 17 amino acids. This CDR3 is CASSAPRQGHLSCEQYF. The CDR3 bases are TGTGCCAGCAGCGCACCTCGACAGGGGCACCTTTCCTGCGAGCAGTACTTC.

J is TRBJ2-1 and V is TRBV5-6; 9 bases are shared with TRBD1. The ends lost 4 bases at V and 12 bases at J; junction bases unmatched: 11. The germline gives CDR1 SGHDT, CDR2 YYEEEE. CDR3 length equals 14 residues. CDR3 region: CASSLLTGGDGQFF. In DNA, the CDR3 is TGTGCCAGCAGCCTACTGACAGGGGGAGATGGGCAGTTCTTC.

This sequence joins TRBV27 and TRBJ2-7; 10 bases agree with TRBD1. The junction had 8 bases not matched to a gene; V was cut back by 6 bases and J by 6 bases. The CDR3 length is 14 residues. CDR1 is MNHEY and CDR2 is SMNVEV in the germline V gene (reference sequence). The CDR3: CASSIDRGLSEQYF. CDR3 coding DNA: TGTGCCAGCAGCATCGACAGGGGGCTGTCCGAGCAGTACTTC.

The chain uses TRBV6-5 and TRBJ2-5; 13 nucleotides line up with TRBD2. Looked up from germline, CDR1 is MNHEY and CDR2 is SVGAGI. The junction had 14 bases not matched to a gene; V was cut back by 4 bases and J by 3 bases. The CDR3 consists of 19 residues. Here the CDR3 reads CASSSIQVPGLAGKETQYF. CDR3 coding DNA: TGTGCCAGCAGTTCCATACAGGTCCCGGGACTAGCGGGAAAAGAGACCCAGTACTTC.

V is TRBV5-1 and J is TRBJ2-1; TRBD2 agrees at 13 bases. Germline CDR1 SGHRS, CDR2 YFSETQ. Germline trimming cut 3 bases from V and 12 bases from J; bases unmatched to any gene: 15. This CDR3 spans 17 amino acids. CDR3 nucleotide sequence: TGCGCCAGCAGCTCCAGACTAGCGGGGGGCCAACCTACGTCGCAGTTCTTC. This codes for CASSSRLAGGQPTSQFF.

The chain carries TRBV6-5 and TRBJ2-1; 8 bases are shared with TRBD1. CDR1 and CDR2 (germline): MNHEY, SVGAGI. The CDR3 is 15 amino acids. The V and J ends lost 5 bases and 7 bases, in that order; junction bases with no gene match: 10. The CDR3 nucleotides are TGTGCCAGCAGTACCAGGGGGCATGGTGAGAATGAGCAGTTCTTC. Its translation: CASSTRGHGENEQFF.

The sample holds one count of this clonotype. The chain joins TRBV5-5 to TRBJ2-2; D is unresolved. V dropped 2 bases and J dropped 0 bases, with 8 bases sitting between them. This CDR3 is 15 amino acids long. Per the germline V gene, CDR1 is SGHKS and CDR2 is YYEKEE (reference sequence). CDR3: CASSFREPNTGELFF. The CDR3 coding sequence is TGTGCCAGCAGCTTCCGTGAACCGAACACCGGGGAGCTGTTTTTT.

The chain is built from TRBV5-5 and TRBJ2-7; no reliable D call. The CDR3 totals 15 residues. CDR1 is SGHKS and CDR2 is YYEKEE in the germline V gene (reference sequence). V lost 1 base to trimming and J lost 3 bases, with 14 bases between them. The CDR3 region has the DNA TGTGCCAGCAGCTTGCGTCAGGCCCCGGGCTACGAGCAGTACTTC. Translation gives CASSLRQAPGYEQYF.

For the CDR3, the DNA is TGTGCCAGCAGCTTAGCTCCCGCAGGGAACACTGAAGCTTTCTTT. This codes for CASSLAPAGNTEAFF. The J gene is TRBJ1-1, the V gene TRBV7-2; unclear D gene. The germline V gene has CDR1 SGHTA and CDR2 FQGNSA. Trimming removed 0 bases at V and 1 base at J, with 9 bases between. This CDR3 is 15 amino acids long.